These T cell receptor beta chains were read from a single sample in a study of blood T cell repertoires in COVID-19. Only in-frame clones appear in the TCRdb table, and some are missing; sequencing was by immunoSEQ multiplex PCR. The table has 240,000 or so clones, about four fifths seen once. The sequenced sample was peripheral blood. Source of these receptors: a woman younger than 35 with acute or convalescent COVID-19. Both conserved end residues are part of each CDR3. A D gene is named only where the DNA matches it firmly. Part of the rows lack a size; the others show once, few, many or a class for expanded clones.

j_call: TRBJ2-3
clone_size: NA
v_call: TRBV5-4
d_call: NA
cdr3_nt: TGTGCCAGCAGCCCGCTTCGGGGAAGCACAGATACGCAGTATTTT
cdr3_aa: CASSPLRGSTDTQYF

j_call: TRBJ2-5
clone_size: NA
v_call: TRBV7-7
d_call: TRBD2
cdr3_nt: TGTGCTAGCAGCTCGGGACTAGCGGACCAAGAGACCCAGTACTTC
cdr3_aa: CASSSGLADQETQYF

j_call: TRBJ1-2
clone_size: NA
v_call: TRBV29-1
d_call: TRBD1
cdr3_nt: TGCAGCGTTGACGGGTTTCAGGGGGCGCAGATTGGCTACACCTTC
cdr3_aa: CSVDGFQGAQIGYTF

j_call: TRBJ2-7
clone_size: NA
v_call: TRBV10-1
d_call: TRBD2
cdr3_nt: TGCGCCAGCAGTGGGACTAGCGGGAGTCAAAACAATTACGAGCAGTACTTC
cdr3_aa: CASSGTSGSQNNYEQYF

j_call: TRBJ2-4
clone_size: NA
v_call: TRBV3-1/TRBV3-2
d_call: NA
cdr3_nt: TGTGCCAGCAGCCACGTGGGGGACATAGAAAACATTCAGTACTTC
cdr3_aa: CASSHVGDIENIQYF

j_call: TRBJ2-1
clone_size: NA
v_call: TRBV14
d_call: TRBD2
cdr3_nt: TGTGCCAGCAGCCCACTGGGACTAATGATCAATGAGCAGTTCTTC
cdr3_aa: CASSPLGLMINEQFF

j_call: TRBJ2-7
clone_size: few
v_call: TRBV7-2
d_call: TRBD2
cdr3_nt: TGTGCCAGCAGCTGGGGACTAGCGGGAGGGGGGCAGTACTTC
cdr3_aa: CASSWGLAGGGQYF

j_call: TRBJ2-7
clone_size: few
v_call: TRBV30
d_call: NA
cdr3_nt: TGTGCCTGCGGTGACGGGGTCTCCTACGAGCAGTACTTC
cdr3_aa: CACGDGVSYEQYF

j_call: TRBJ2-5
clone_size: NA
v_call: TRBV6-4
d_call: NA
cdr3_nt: TGTGCCAGCTCCAGGACAGTCCAAGAGACCCAGTACTTC
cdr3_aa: CASSRTVQETQYF

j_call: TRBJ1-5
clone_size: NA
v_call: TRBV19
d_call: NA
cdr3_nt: TGTGCCAGTACCCTTCAAGGGGGCAATCAGCCCCAGCATTTT
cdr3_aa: CASTLQGGNQPQHF

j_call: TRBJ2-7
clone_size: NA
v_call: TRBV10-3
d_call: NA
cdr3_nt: TGTGCCATCAGTGAGTCTGAAACTAGCCGACCCTACGAGCAGTACTTC
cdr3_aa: CAISESETSRPYEQYF

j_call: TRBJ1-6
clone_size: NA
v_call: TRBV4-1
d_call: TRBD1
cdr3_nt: TGCGCCAGCAGCCGAGAGTTGGACAGGGAGAGATCCTATAATTCACCCCTCCACTTT
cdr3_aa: CASSRELDRERSYNSPLHF

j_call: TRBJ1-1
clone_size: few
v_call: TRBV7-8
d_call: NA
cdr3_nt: TGTGCCAGCAGTTTCACGGGAAGGAACACTGAAGCTTTCTTT
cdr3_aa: CASSFTGRNTEAFF

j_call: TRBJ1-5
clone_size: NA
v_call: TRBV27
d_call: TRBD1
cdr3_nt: TGTGCCAGCAGTTCAGGGACAGGGATCAATCAGCCCCAGCATTTT
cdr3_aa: CASSSGTGINQPQHF

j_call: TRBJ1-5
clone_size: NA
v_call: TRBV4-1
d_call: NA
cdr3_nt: TGCGCCAGCAGCCAAGATAGGGGACAGCCCCAGCATTTT
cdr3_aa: CASSQDRGQPQHF

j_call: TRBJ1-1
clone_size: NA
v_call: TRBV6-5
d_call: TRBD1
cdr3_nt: TGTGCCAGCAGGACCACAGGGGCGAACACTGAAGCTTTCTTT
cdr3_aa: CASRTTGANTEAFF

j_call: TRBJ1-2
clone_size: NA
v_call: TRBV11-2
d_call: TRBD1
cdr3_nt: TGTGCCAGCAGCCTGAACAGGGGGCAGGACTATGGCTACACCTTC
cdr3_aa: CASSLNRGQDYGYTF

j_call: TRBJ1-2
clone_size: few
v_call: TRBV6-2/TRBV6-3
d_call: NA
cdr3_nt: TGTGCCAGCAGTGGACAGCTCTATGGCTACACCTTC
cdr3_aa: CASSGQLYGYTF

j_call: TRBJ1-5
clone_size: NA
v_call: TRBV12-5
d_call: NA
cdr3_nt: TGTGCTAGTGGCTGGGGAGGGCGGGGGGTCAATCAGCCCCAGCATTTT
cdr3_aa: CASGWGGRGVNQPQHF

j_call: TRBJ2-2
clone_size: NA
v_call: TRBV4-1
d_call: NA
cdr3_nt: TGCGCCAGCAGCCAAGGGGCAGCCGGGGAGCTGTTTTTT
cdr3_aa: CASSQGAAGELFF

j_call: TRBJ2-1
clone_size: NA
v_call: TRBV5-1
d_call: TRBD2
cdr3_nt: TGCGCCAGCACCTTCGGGGGGGTTAATGAGCAGTTCTTC
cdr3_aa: CASTFGGVNEQFF

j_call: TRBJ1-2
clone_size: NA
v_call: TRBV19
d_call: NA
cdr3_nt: TGTGCCAGTTCCGCGACACCTTCTAACTATGGCTACACCTTC
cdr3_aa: CASSATPSNYGYTF

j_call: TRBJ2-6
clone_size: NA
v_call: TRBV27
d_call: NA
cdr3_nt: TGTGCCAGCAGTTCGGGGTTAAGGGCCAACGTCCTGACTTTC
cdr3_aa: CASSSGLRANVLTF

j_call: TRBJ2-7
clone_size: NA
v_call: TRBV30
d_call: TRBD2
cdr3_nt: TGTGCCTGGGGGACTAGCGGATACTCCTACGAGCAGTACTTC
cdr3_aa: CAWGTSGYSYEQYF

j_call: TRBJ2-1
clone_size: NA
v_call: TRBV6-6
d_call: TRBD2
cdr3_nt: TGTGCCAGCAGTCGATCCGGGACTAGTAAACTCAATGAGCAGTTCTTC
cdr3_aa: CASSRSGTSKLNEQFF

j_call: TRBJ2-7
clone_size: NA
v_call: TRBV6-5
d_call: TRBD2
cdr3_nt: TGTGCCACTTCAAACTGGGCGGGAGGTTCCTACGAGCAGTACTTC
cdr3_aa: CATSNWAGGSYEQYF

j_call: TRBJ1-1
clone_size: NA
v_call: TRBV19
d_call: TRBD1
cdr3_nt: TGTGCCAGTGACATGGGACAGTTGAACACTGAAGCTTTCTTT
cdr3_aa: CASDMGQLNTEAFF

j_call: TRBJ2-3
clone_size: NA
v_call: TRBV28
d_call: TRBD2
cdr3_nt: TGTGCCAGCAGTGGGGCGGGACTAGCGGGATCAGATACGCAGTATTTT
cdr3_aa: CASSGAGLAGSDTQYF

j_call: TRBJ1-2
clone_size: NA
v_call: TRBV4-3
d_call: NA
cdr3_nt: TGCGCCAGCAGCCGCGGGGCTAACTATGGCTACACCTTC
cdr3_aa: CASSRGANYGYTF

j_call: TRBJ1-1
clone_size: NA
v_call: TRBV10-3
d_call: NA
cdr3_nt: TGTGCCATCAGTGGAATACCCCGAGAGACTGAAGCTTTCTTT
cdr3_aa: CAISGIPRETEAFF

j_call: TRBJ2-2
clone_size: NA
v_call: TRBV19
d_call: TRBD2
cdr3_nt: TGTGCCAGTAGTATAGTGGCGGGAGTCGGGGAGCTGTTTTTT
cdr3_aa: CASSIVAGVGELFF

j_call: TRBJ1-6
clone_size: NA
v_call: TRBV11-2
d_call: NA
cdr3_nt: TGTGCCAGCAGCCGTCCTAAGGGGTATAATTCACCCCTCCACTTT
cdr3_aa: CASSRPKGYNSPLHF

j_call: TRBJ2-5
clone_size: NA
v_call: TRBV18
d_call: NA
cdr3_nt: TGTGCCAGCTCACCCGAGTGGGGGCAGGGGACCCAGTACTTC
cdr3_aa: CASSPEWGQGTQYF

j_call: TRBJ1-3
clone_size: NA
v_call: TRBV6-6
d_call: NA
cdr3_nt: TGTGCCAGCAGCCCCGGGCCCGGGGTGTTGGGAAACACCATATATTTT
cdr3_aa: CASSPGPGVLGNTIYF

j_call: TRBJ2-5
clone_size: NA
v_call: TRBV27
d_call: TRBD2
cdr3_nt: TGTGCCAGCAGGGGGACTAGCGGGAGTAGGGAGACCCAGTACTTC
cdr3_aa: CASRGTSGSRETQYF

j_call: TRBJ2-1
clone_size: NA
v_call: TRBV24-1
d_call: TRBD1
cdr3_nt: TGTGCCACCAGTGATCAACGGGACAGGGAGCAGTTCTTC
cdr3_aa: CATSDQRDREQFF

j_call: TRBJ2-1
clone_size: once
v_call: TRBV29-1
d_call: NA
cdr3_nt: TGCAGCGTTGGTAATCGGGGTGAGCAGTTCTTC
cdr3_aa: CSVGNRGEQFF

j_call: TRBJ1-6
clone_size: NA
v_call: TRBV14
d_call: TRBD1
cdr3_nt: TGTGCCAGCAGACCGACAGGGATCTCCTATAATTCACCCCTCCACTTT
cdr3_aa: CASRPTGISYNSPLHF

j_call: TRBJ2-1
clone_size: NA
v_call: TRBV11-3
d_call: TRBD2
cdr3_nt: TGTGCCAGCAGCTCCTCCGGGACTAGCGGATACAATGAGCAGTTCTTC
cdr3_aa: CASSSSGTSGYNEQFF

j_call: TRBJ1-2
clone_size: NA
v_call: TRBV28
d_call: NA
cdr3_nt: TGTGCCAGCAGTTTAATCAGGGGCGGCTATGGCTACACCTTC
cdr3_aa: CASSLIRGGYGYTF

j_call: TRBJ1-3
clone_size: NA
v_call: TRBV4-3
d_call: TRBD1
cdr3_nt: TGCGCCAGCAGCCGGGATGGCGGGACAGCCTGGTCTGGAAACACCATATATTTT
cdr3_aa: CASSRDGGTAWSGNTIYF

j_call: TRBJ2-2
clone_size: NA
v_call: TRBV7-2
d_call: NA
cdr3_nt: TGTGCCAGCAGCCCCGTCGCGGCGGGTACCGGGGAGCTGTTTTTT
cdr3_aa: CASSPVAAGTGELFF

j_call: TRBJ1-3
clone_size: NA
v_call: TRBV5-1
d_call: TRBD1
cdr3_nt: TGCGCCAGCAGCTGGGGGCCCCTTACAGGGGCGGAAGCCTCTGGAAACACCATATATTTT
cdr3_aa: CASSWGPLTGAEASGNTIYF

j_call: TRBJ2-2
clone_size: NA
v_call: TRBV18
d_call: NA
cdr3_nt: TGTGCCAGCTCACCTCGCGCGAACACCGGGGAGCTGTTTTTT
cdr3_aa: CASSPRANTGELFF

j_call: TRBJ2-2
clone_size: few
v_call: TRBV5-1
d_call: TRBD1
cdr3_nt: TGCGCCAGCAGCTCCGGGACAGGGGGCACCGGGGAGCTGTTTTTT
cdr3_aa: CASSSGTGGTGELFF